This TCR beta chain derives from a study of T cell responses to AZD1222 COVID-19 vaccine. Clones were read by immunoSEQ multiplex PCR, and TCRdb kept only the in-frame ones, dropping some. The sample table sets out over 120,000 clones. As regards this clone: Its specificity is unknown.

General observations from the study: Donors were mostly white British, more females; clonal diversity possibly underestimated. There were vaccine-associated CD4 TCRs across spike, dominant at 160-218 and 743-854.

The V end lost 3 bases, the J end lost 6 bases, and 12 bases lay between the germline ends. This CDR3 spans 14 amino acids. The germline V gene has CDR1 KGHSH and CDR2 LQKENI. The receptor was derived from an adult in good health. The source material was peripheral blood. The chain employs TRBV18 and TRBJ1-3; the D gene is possibly TRBD1 (6 bases). CDR3 region: CASSPTGGENTIYF. CDR3 nucleotides: TGTGCCAGCTCACCGACAGGAGGAGAAAACACCATATATTTT.